One sample yielded the 21 T cell receptor beta chains listed below, sequenced in a study of liver allograft versus peripheral blood T cells. As for the study in general: Recipients' peripheral blood T cell receptor repertoires were compared with those in transplanted livers.

TCRdb reprocessed the reads via MiXCR and lists one record per CDR3 protein. The sample consists of about 14,000 distinct CDR3 sequences, roughly 22% of them appearing once. These receptor sequences come from a human patient who had a liver transplant. Part of the T cells may come from the graft donor.

By share of the sample, this clonotype is medium-sized. The chain carries TRBV10-3 and TRBJ1-1, with TRBD1 identical over 8 bases. This CDR3 is built from 14 residues. The V and J ends lost 4 bases and 1 base, in that order; junction bases with no gene match: 2. Germline values: CDR1 ENHRY, CDR2 SYGVKD. The CDR3 DNA sequence: TGTGCCATCAGTGCTGGGACAGGGAACACTGAAGCTTTCTTT. Protein sequence: CAISAGTGNTEAFF.

This clonotype was seen ten or more times. This chain connects TRBV18 to TRBJ1-4; 7 bases fit TRBD1. J was trimmed by 2 bases and V by 8 bases; bases with no gene match: 2. This CDR3 is built from 13 residues. The germline V gene encodes CDR1 KGHSH and CDR2 LQKENI. Written as DNA, the CDR3 is TGTGCCAGCCAGGACAGGACTAATGAAAAACTGTTTTTT. It codes for CASQDRTNEKLFF.

The sample holds a few counts of this clonotype. The CDR3 spells CASSRLGGTYEQYF. The CDR3 region has the DNA TGTGCCAGCAGTCGCCTTGGGGGGACCTACGAGCAGTACTTC. The V call is TRBV12-3 or TRBV12-4, the J call TRBJ2-7, with D perhaps matching TRBD2 (6 bases). The ends were cut back, 5 bases at V and 2 bases at J, with 13 bases in the middle. This CDR3 has 14 amino acids.

This clonotype occurred a few times. The chain joins TRBV6-5 to TRBJ1-3, with 9 bases that match TRBD1. Losses at the gene ends were 0 bases for V and 0 bases for J; bases not matched to a gene: 6. The germline CDR1 and CDR2 sequences are MNHEY and SVGAGI. This CDR3 region has 18 residues. DNA of the CDR3: TGTGCCAGCAGTTACTCGATAACAGGGGGCCACTCTGGAAACACCATATATTTT. Protein: CASSYSITGGHSGNTIYF.

The chain recombines TRBV6-5 with TRBJ1-6, with 8 bases matching TRBD1. V lost 6 bases and J lost 0; bases outside the gene matches: 10. CDR3 length: 18 amino acids. Germline V gene data show CDR1 as MNHEY and CDR2 as SVGAGI. For the CDR3, the DNA is TGTGCCAGCAGGCTAGGCAGGGGGCTAAGCTCCTATAATTCACCCCTCCACTTT. It encodes CASRLGRGLSSYNSPLHF.

The chain uses TRBV19 and TRBJ1-4, with 7 bases lining up with TRBD1. Germline lookup yields CDR1 LNHDA and CDR2 SQIVND (reference sequence). V lost 6 bases and J lost 4; bases outside the gene matches: 8. The CDR3 totals 15 residues. CDR3 coding DNA: TGTGCCAGTAGATCGGGACAGTCTGATAATGAAAAACTGTTTTTT. Residues: CASRSGQSDNEKLFF.

Ten or more counts support this clonotype. The CDR3 protein is CASSPASAGGDEAFF. CDR3 nucleotide sequence: TGTGCCAGCAGTCCGGCCTCCGCGGGAGGAGATGAAGCTTTCTTT. The V gene is TRBV6-5, the J gene TRBJ1-1; unclear D gene. Germline CDR1 reads MNHEY; CDR2 reads SVGAGI. With 5 bases removed from V and 7 bases from J, the gap between germline ends came to 20 bases. The CDR3 is made up of 15 amino acids.

V and J are TRBV7-2 and TRBJ1-2; 10 bases fit TRBD1. CDR1 is SGHTA, CDR2 FQGNSA, per germline. The V gene end was trimmed by 5 bases and the J gene end by 8 bases; junction bases not matched to a gene: 8. The CDR3 has 14 residues. The CDR3 loop reads CASSTGQGMRGYTF. CDR3 coding DNA: TGTGCCAGCAGCACGGGACAGGGGATGCGGGGCTACACCTTC.

This clonotype showed up just a few times. The V and J genes are TRBV7-9 and TRBJ1-4; 9 bases agree with TRBD1. Germline V CDR1 and CDR2: SEHNR, FQNEAQ (reference sequence). The CDR3 loop spans 14 amino acids. The junction had 3 bases not matched to a gene; V was cut back by 5 bases and J by 5 bases. In DNA, the CDR3 is TGTGCCAGCAGCCGGGGGACAGGGAATGAAAAACTGTTTTTT. This codes for CASSRGTGNEKLFF.

The table lists this clonotype with a few counts. The V gene is TRBV28, the J gene TRBJ1-1; D remains ambiguous. The V end was cut by 6 bases, the J end by 9 bases, with 8 bases between. The CDR3 extends over 10 amino acids. Germline V lookup: CDR1 MDHEN, CDR2 SYDVKM. CDR3 sequence reads: CASRATQAFF. CDR3 DNA: TGTGCCAGCAGGGCGACTCAAGCTTTCTTT.

This clonotype qualifies as medium-sized. This chain joins TRBV19 and TRBJ1-1; maybe TRBD1 (5 bases). Trimming removed 7 bases from V and 0 bases from J, with 21 bases in between. The V gene's germline CDR1 is LNHDA and CDR2 SQIVND (reference sequence). The CDR3 is 17 amino acids. The CDR3: CASTSLAGVGMNTEAFF. CDR3 in DNA: TGTGCCAGTACCTCCTTGGCGGGGGTGGGGATGAACACTGAAGCTTTCTTT.

This clonotype was counted only a few times. The rearrangement uses TRBV20-1 and TRBJ1-4; D may be TRBD1 (6 bases). CDR3 length equals 14 residues. Trimming removed 0 bases at V and 7 bases at J, with 12 bases between. The germline CDR1 and CDR2 sequences are DFQATT and SNEGSKA (reference sequence). The CDR3 reads CSARDRGGGEKLFF. CDR3 coding DNA: TGCAGTGCTAGAGATCGAGGGGGTGGTGAAAAACTGTTTTTT.

The rearrangement joins TRBV6-1 to TRBJ1-2; D remains ambiguous. The V gene lost 5 bases and the J gene lost 5 bases, with 15 bases spanning the gap. The CDR3 loop spans 14 amino acids. Germline assignment: CDR1 MNHNS and CDR2 SASEGT. The CDR3 reads CASSYSRAAYGYTF. CDR3 bases: TGTGCCAGCAGTTACTCCCGGGCCGCTTATGGCTACACCTTC.

This clonotype showed up just a few times. The chain uses TRBV12-3 or TRBV12-4 and TRBJ2-7; D perhaps matches TRBD1 (5 bases). This CDR3 is built from 15 residues. V lost 3 bases, J lost 3 bases, and 15 bases lay in between. The CDR3 DNA reads TGTGCCAGCAGTTTTATACAGGCGACCTTCTACGAGCAGTACTTC. Translation: CASSFIQATFYEQYF.

For this clonotype: This could be a read error, since a much larger clone is one nucleotide away. The chain uses TRBV13 and TRBJ2-7; TRBD1 matches at 9 bases. After removal of 5 bases from V and 3 bases from J, the junction contained 5 bases not matched to a gene. This CDR3 is 14 amino acids long. Looked up from germline, CDR1 is PRHDT and CDR2 is FYEKMQ (reference sequence). The CDR3 sequence: CASSAAGQGYEQYF. The DNA of the CDR3 is TGTGCCAGCAGCGCTGCGGGACAGGGCTACGAGCAGTACTTC.

This clonotype is termed medium-sized (0.01 to 0.1%). CDR3 sequence reads: CASRGQGNTIYF. The CDR3 DNA follows: TGTGCCAGCCGGGGACAGGGCAACACCATATATTTT. This chain connects TRBV6-1 to TRBJ1-3, with 9 bases fitting TRBD1. The J segment lost 7 bases and the V segment lost 8 bases, leaving 3 bases of the junction unmatched. Germline CDR1 MNHNS, CDR2 SASEGT. The CDR3 has 12 residues.

This clonotype was counted a single time. This chain joins TRBV30 and TRBJ1-1; D is ambiguous. V lost 2 bases, J lost 0 bases, and 10 bases lay in between. The CDR3 contains 14 residues. In germline, CDR1 is GTSNPN, CDR2 SVGIG (reference sequence). The CDR3, as DNA: TGTGCCTGGAGTCCCCGACTGATGAACACTGAAGCTTTCTTT. Translated, it gives CAWSPRLMNTEAFF.

This chain connects TRBV7-2 to TRBJ1-6, with D hard to call. This CDR3 region has 15 residues. Per germline, CDR1 SGHTA and CDR2 FQGNSA. The V and J ends lost 3 bases and 9 bases respectively, with 15 bases between them. DNA of the CDR3: TGTGCCAGCAGCTTCCGTGGGCTTGACTCTTCACCCCTCCACTTT. Protein product: CASSFRGLDSSPLHF.

This clonotype was detected a few times. The rearrangement uses TRBV7-2 and TRBJ2-5; D could derive from TRBD1 or TRBD2 (5 bases each). The CDR3 has 11 residues. Germline lookup yields CDR1 SGHTA and CDR2 FQGNSA. Trimming took 8 bases from V and 4 from J, leaving 8 bases between them. The CDR3: CASAGAETQYF. The CDR3 DNA sequence: TGTGCCAGCGCCGGGGCAGAGACCCAGTACTTC. Full variable domain (remainder filled in from reference TRBV7-2 and TRBJ2-5): GAGVSQSPSNKVTEKGKDVELRCDPISGHTALYWYRQSLGQGLEFLIYFQGNSAPDKSGLPSDRFSAERTGGSVSTLTIQRTQQEDSAVYLCASAGAETQYFGPGTRLLVL.

This sequence joins TRBV6-2 or TRBV6-3 and TRBJ1-6; D is unclear. Germline V lookup: CDR1 MNHEY, CDR2 SVGEGT. V lost 9 bases, J lost 0 bases, and 9 bases lay in between. The CDR3 sequence is 14 residues long. Written as DNA, the CDR3 is TGTGCCAGTTCACAAAGCTCCTATAATTCACCCCTCCACTTT. Its protein is CASSQSSYNSPLHF.

The chain carries TRBV7-2 and TRBJ2-7; TRBD2 matches at 14 bases. The CDR3 has 18 amino acids. V trimming: 2 bases; J trimming: 0 bases; junction bases outside the gene matches: 6. The V gene's germline CDR1 is SGHTA and CDR2 FQGNSA. CDR3 protein: CASSLSTSGGAFSYEQYF. The CDR3 DNA is TGTGCCAGCAGCTTATCGACTAGCGGGGGGGCCTTCTCCTACGAGCAGTACTTC.